One sample yielded the 28 T cell receptor beta chains listed below, sequenced in a study of CD8+ T cells in alopecia areata. cDNA serving as the sequencing template came from extracted, reverse transcribed RNA. Profiled with immunoSEQ multiplex PCR; TCRdb holds only in-frame clones, not every one. Among around 300,000 clones listed, 60% were seen once. The sample's treatment: oral pan-JAK inhibitor, 5-10 mg twice daily. This specimen consisted of CD4+ T cells sorted from blood, obtained at approximately week 52, from a patient treated with tofacitinib. These receptor sequences come from a human donor with alopecia areata.

The V call is TRBV27, the J call TRBJ2-7; the D is unclear. The V and J ends lost 6 bases and 0 bases respectively, with 15 bases between them. The CDR3 sequence is 15 residues long. The V gene's germline CDR1 is MNHEY and CDR2 SMNVEV (reference sequence). CDR3 nucleotides: TGTGCCAGCAGCCTGAAGGGTAAACCCTCCTACGAGCAGTACTTC. It codes for CASSLKGKPSYEQYF.

There are a few counts of this clone. The chain links TRBV7-9 to TRBJ2-2; D call uncertain. This CDR3 contains 14 residues. V shed 5 bases and J shed 8 bases, with 15 bases lying between them. Germline V gene sequence: CDR1 SEHNR, CDR2 FQNEAQ (reference sequence). CDR3 DNA: TGTGCCAGCAGCCCGAGATTGGGGATTGGGGAGCTGTTTTTT. Its translation: CASSPRLGIGELFF. Using reference TRBV7-9 and TRBJ2-2 for the parts outside the CDR3, the full variable domain is DTGVSQNPRHKITKRGQNVTFRCDPISEHNRLYWYRQTLGQGPEFLTYFQNEAQLEKSRLLSDRFSAERPKGSFSTLEIQRTEQGDSAMYLCASSPRLGIGELFFGEGSRLTVL.

This CDR3 reads CASRGSKSAKLFF. CDR3 coding DNA: TGTGCCAGCAGAGGCAGTAAGTCGGCGAAACTGTTTTTT. The chain is built from TRBV27 and TRBJ1-4; D is uncertain. V lost 6 bases and J 11 bases, leaving 16 bases between the germline ends. The germline V gene encodes CDR1 MNHEY and CDR2 SMNVEV (reference sequence). The CDR3 spans 13 residues.

CDR3 loop: CSTYPGDEQYF. The CDR3 DNA sequence: TGCAGCACCTACCCAGGGGACGAGCAGTACTTC. V and J are TRBV29-1 and TRBJ2-7, with D tentatively TRBD1 (6 bases). The CDR3 consists of 11 residues. Germline V CDR1 and CDR2: SQVTM, ANQGSEA. V dropped 8 bases and J dropped 5 bases, with 13 bases sitting between them.

The chain has TRBV6-5 and TRBJ2-2; TRBD2 aligns across 9 bases. V trimming: 6 bases; J trimming: 4 bases; junction bases outside the gene matches: 6. From germline, CDR1 is MNHEY and CDR2 SVGAGI. The CDR3 contains 15 residues. The CDR3 sequence is CASSLAGTGTGELFF. The DNA for the CDR3 is TGTGCCAGCAGCCTAGCGGGGACGGGCACCGGGGAGCTGTTTTTT.

This rearrangement joins TRBV5-4 to TRBJ1-2, with 9 bases aligning to TRBD1. Trimming took 6 bases from V and 3 from J; bases not matched to a gene: 12. The CDR3 has 16 amino acids. Looked up from germline, CDR1 is SGHNT and CDR2 is YYREEE (reference sequence). The CDR3 protein is CASTPGNRGLDYGYTF. Written as DNA, the CDR3 is TGTGCCAGCACCCCGGGGAACAGGGGGCTTGACTATGGCTACACCTTC.

This CDR3 is CASSPTTGINYGYTF. The DNA for the CDR3 is TGTGCCAGCAGCCCGACGACAGGGATAAACTATGGCTACACCTTC. V is TRBV9 and J is TRBJ1-2, with TRBD1 matching 7 bases. V was pared by 4 bases and J by 2 bases, with 8 bases of the junction left unmatched. CDR1 SGDLS and CDR2 YYNGEE come from the germline V gene. The CDR3 loop spans 15 amino acids.

This clone was found a few times. The rearrangement links TRBV29-1 to TRBJ2-5; possibly TRBD1 for D (5 bases). Trimming shortened V by 4 bases and J by 5 bases, and 11 bases separated the two germline ends. There are 12 residues in the CDR3. Germline-derived CDR1 and CDR2 are SQVTM and ANQGSEA. CDR3 nucleotide sequence: TGCAGCGTTGGGCACCAGGGTGAGACCCAGTACTTC. It specifies CSVGHQGETQYF. The full variable domain, rest sourced from reference TRBV29-1 and TRBJ2-5, is SAVISQKPSRDICQRGTSLTIQCQVDSQVTMMFWYRQQPGQSLTLIATANQGSEATYESGFVIDKFPISRPNLTFSTLTVSNMSPEDSSIYLCSVGHQGETQYFGPGTRLLVL.

This clone appeared a few times. This rearrangement joins TRBV10-3 to TRBJ2-2; 7 nucleotides match TRBD1. The germline gives CDR1 ENHRY, CDR2 SYGVKD. Trimming took 5 bases from V and 1 from J; bases not matched to a gene: 7. The CDR3 length is 16 residues. This CDR3 is CAISLTGTENTGELFF. CDR3 DNA sequence: TGTGCCATCAGTTTGACCGGGACAGAGAACACCGGGGAGCTGTTTTTT.

This rearrangement joins TRBV6-5 to TRBJ2-7; 11 bases line up with TRBD2. The J segment lost 0 bases and the V segment lost 4 bases, leaving 5 bases of the junction unmatched. Germline V lookup: CDR1 MNHEY, CDR2 SVGAGI. CDR3 length: 16 amino acids. CDR3 amino acids: CASSFLAGGSSYEQYF. For the CDR3, the DNA is TGTGCCAGCAGTTTTCTAGCGGGGGGTAGCTCCTACGAGCAGTACTTC.

CDR3 protein: CASSLLGMFTDTQYF. CDR3 DNA sequence: TGTGCCAGCAGTTTATTGGGGATGTTCACAGATACGCAGTATTTT. V is TRBV27 and J is TRBJ2-3; D gene unclear. Trimming took off 1 base at V and 2 bases at J, with 10 bases between the two ends. CDR3 size: 15 residues. CDR1 is MNHEY, CDR2 SMNVEV, per germline (reference sequence).

The chain joins TRBV6-5 to TRBJ2-7; the D gene is possibly TRBD2 (5 bases). There are 13 residues in the CDR3. The V and J ends lost 2 bases and 1 base respectively, with 6 bases between them. CDR1 and CDR2 from the germline V gene are MNHEY and SVGAGI. CDR3 sequence: CASSYGGSYEQYF. The CDR3 DNA reads as TGTGCCAGCAGTTACGGAGGTTCCTACGAGCAGTACTTC.

The chain links TRBV7-9 to TRBJ2-3, with 8 positions matching TRBD2. This CDR3 comprises 17 residues. V dropped 0 bases and J dropped 0; count of bases not matched to a gene: 5. Germline lookup yields CDR1 SEHNR and CDR2 FQNEAQ (reference sequence). The CDR3 region is CASSLASSSGSTDTQYF. The DNA for the CDR3 is TGTGCCAGCAGCTTAGCATCGTCTAGCGGGAGCACAGATACGCAGTATTTT.

The chain uses TRBV25-1 and TRBJ2-5; 11 bases map to TRBD2. The germline V gene encodes CDR1 MGHDK and CDR2 SYGVNS. The CDR3 has 17 residues. Trimming took 4 bases from V and 1 from J; bases not matched to a gene: 8. CDR3 in DNA: TGTGCCAGCAGTGCTCTAGGGACTAGCGGTTTCCAAGAGACCCAGTACTTC. Protein product: CASSALGTSGFQETQYF.

There are a few counts of this clone. The chain couples TRBV5-6 to TRBJ2-6; D possibly corresponds to TRBD1 (6 bases). The V end was cut by 4 bases, the J end by 0 bases, with 11 bases between. Germline values: CDR1 SGHDT, CDR2 YYEEEE. The CDR3 totals 16 residues. The CDR3 DNA follows: TGTGCCAGCAGCGGACAGTTGTTCTCTGGGGCCAACGTCCTGACTTTC. Its translation is CASSGQLFSGANVLTF.

The rearrangement uses TRBV15 and TRBJ2-7, with unresolved D. This CDR3 has 12 residues. Germline values: CDR1 LNHNV, CDR2 YYDKDF (reference sequence). Trimming pared 1 base from V and 3 bases from J, leaving 4 bases between. The CDR3 here is CATSRGLYEQYF. Here the CDR3 DNA reads TGTGCCACCAGCAGAGGTCTCTACGAGCAGTACTTC.

This clone was seen a few times. The chain couples TRBV29-1 to TRBJ1-5; D is possibly TRBD1 (6 bases). The CDR3 contains 13 residues. The V and J ends lost 7 bases and 2 bases respectively, with 12 bases between them. The germline CDR1 and CDR2 sequences are SQVTM and ANQGSEA. The CDR3 spells CSAEGEGNQPQHF. For the CDR3, the DNA is TGCAGCGCCGAGGGGGAGGGCAATCAGCCCCAGCATTTT.

V gene TRBV30 combines with J gene TRBJ1-1, with 7 bases fitting TRBD1. Germline V gene data show CDR1 as GTSNPN and CDR2 as SVGIG (reference sequence). This CDR3 contains 15 residues. V lost 1 base to trimming and J lost 5 bases; unmatched junction nucleotides: 10. In nucleotides, the CDR3 is TGTGCCTGGAGTGCACGACAGGGTATGAGGACTGAAGCTTTCTTT. Translated: CAWSARQGMRTEAFF.

The rearrangement links TRBV5-5 to TRBJ1-1; D unclear. Between the trimmed V and J ends, which lost 2 bases and 3 bases, there was a span of 11 bases. CDR1 and CDR2 (germline): SGHKS, YYEKEE (reference sequence). The CDR3 loop spans 14 amino acids. The chain's CDR3 is CASSFKGSYTEAFF. DNA for the CDR3: TGTGCCAGCAGCTTCAAGGGTTCCTACACTGAAGCTTTCTTT.

This sequence joins TRBV30 and TRBJ1-5, with a weak D call TRBD1 (5 bases). V lost 4 bases, J lost 3 bases, and 10 bases lay in between. The CDR3 consists of 13 residues. Per germline, CDR1 GTSNPN and CDR2 SVGIG (reference sequence). The CDR3 protein is CAWKQVDNQPQHF. The CDR3 DNA reads TGTGCCTGGAAACAGGTCGACAATCAGCCCCAGCATTTT.

The chain uses TRBV4-1 and TRBJ2-7; TRBD2 might be the D (5 bases). The V end was cut by 1 base, the J end by 0 bases, with 7 bases between. CDR1 MGHRA and CDR2 YSYEKL come from the germline V gene. The CDR3 loop spans 14 amino acids. The CDR3 spells CASSQVEVSYEQYF. The CDR3 DNA follows: TGCGCCAGCAGCCAAGTGGAGGTCTCCTACGAGCAGTACTTC.

The chain joins TRBV30 to TRBJ1-2; no reliable D call. The V end lost 0 bases, the J end lost 4 bases, and 9 bases lay between the germline ends. There are 13 residues in the CDR3. Germline V gene data show CDR1 as GTSNPN and CDR2 as SVGIG (reference sequence). In DNA, the CDR3 is TGTGCCTGGAGTGTTGACCGCATCTATGGCTACACCTTC. Amino acids: CAWSVDRIYGYTF.

This clone was found once. The genes are TRBV7-2 and TRBJ2-3; D unresolved. The length of the CDR3 is 11 residues. Germline CDR1 SGHTA, CDR2 FQGNSA. The V and J ends lost 3 bases and 6 bases respectively, with 4 bases between them. The CDR3 DNA follows: TGTGCCAGCAGCTTCAGGGATACGCAGTATTTT. Its protein is CASSFRDTQYF.

The chain joins TRBV6-6 to TRBJ2-7; 7 nucleotides match TRBD1. Germline CDR1 reads MNHNY; CDR2 reads SVGAGI (reference sequence). The CDR3 is made up of 14 amino acids. The V segment lost 5 bases and the J segment 4 bases; nucleotides outside the gene matches: 8. In DNA, the CDR3 is TGTGCCAGCAGTCCCCGGGACAGAGAATACGAGCAGTACTTC. Translating gives CASSPRDREYEQYF.

The chain couples TRBV7-9 to TRBJ2-6, with D possibly matching TRBD2 (6 bases). The length of the CDR3 is 16 residues. Germline loops: CDR1 SEHNR, CDR2 FQNEAQ (reference sequence). The germline V and J ends were trimmed by 1 base and 2 bases, with 9 bases remaining between them. The CDR3 coding sequence is TGTGCCAGCAGCTTAGTAGGAGGGGCTGGGGCCAACGTCCTGACTTTC. Its translation is CASSLVGGAGANVLTF.

The chain links TRBV30 to TRBJ1-1; weak D call: TRBD1 (6 bases). The V end lost 3 bases, the J end lost 1 base, and 9 bases lay between the germline ends. Germline V gives CDR1 GTSNPN, CDR2 SVGIG (reference sequence). This CDR3 is built from 13 residues. The CDR3 DNA follows: TGTGCCTGGAGACAGGGTGAGAACACTGAAGCTTTCTTT. Its protein product is CAWRQGENTEAFF.

The chain carries TRBV30 and TRBJ1-2; D gene ambiguous. Germline CDR1 reads GTSNPN; CDR2 reads SVGIG (reference sequence). The CDR3 is 15 residues long. Trimming took off 5 bases at V and 2 bases at J, with 18 bases between the two ends. In DNA, the CDR3 is TGTGCCTGGGTTCCGACTCTCGCAAGAAACTATGGCTACACCTTC. Residues: CAWVPTLARNYGYTF.

This clone was found once. The chain combines TRBV25-1 with TRBJ1-5; TRBD1 aligns across 7 bases. There are 14 residues in the CDR3. The germline V gene has CDR1 MGHDK and CDR2 SYGVNS. Germline trimming cut 3 bases from V and 7 bases from J; bases unmatched to any gene: 6. The CDR3 DNA is TGTGCCAGCAGTGACACAGGGGCGGGACAGCCCCAGCATTTT. This gives the protein CASSDTGAGQPQHF.